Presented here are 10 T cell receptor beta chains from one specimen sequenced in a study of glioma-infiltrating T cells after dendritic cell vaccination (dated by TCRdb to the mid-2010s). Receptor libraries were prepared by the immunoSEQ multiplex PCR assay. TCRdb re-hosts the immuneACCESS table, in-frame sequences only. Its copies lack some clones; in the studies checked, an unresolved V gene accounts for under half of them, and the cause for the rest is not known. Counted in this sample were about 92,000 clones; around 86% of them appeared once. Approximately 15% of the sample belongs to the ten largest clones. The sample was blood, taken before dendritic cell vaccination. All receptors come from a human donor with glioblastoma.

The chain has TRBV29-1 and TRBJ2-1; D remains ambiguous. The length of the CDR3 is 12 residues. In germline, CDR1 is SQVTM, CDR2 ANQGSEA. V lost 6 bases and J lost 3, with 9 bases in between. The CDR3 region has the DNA TGCAGCGTCCTTTGGAGCTACAATGAGCAGTTCTTC. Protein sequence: CSVLWSYNEQFF.

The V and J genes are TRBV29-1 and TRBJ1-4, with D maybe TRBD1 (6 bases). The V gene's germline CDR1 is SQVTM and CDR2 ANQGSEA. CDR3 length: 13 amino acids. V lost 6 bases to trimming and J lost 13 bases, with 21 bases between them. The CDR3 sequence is CSVRKGKEGVLFF. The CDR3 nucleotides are TGCAGCGTGCGGAAGGGCAAAGAGGGGGTACTGTTTTTT.

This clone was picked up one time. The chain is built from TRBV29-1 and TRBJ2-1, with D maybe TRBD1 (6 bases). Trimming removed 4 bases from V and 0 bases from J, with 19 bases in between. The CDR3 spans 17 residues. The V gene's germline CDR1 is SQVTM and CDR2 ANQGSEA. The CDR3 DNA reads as TGCAGCGTTGCGGTTCTAGGGGGTCCTGGCTCCTACAATGAGCAGTTCTTC. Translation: CSVAVLGGPGSYNEQFF.

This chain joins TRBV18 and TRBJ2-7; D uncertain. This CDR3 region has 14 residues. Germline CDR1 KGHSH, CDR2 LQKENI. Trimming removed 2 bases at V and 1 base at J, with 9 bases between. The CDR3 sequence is CASSPEPRSYEQYF. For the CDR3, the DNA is TGTGCCAGCTCACCAGAACCGAGGTCCTACGAGCAGTACTTC.

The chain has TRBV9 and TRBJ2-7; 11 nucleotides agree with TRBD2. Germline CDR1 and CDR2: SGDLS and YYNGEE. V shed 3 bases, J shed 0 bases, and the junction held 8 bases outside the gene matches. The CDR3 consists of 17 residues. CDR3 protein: CASSAQGLADSSYEQYF. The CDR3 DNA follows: TGTGCCAGCAGCGCCCAGGGACTAGCGGATAGCTCCTACGAGCAGTACTTC.

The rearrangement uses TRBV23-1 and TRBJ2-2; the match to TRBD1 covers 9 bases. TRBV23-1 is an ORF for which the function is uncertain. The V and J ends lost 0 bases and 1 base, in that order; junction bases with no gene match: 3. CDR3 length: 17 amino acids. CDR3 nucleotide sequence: TGCGCCAGCAGTCAATCTCCGGGACAGGGGAACACCGGGGAGCTGTTTTTT. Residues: CASSQSPGQGNTGELFF.

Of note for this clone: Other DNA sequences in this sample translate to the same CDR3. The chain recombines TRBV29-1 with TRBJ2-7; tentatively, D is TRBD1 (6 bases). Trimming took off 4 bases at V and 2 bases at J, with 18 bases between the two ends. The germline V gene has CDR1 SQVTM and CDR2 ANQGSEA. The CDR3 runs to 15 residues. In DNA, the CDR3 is TGCAGCGTTGGGGGATTGACCGGACAGACCTACGAGCAGTACTTC. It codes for CSVGGLTGQTYEQYF.

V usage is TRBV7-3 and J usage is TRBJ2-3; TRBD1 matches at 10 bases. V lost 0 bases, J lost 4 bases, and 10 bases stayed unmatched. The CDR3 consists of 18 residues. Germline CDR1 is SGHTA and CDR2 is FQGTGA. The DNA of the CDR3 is TGTGCCAGCAGCTTAACCCTTGGGGGGGACAGGGGATCAGATACGCAGTATTTT. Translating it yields CASSLTLGGDRGSDTQYF. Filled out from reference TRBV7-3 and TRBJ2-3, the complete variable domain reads GAGVSQTPSNKVTEKGKYVELRCDPISGHTALYWYRQSLGQGPEFLIYFQGTGAADDSGLPNDRFFAVRPEGSVSTLKIQRTERGDSAVYLCASSLTLGGDRGSDTQYFGPGTRLTVL.

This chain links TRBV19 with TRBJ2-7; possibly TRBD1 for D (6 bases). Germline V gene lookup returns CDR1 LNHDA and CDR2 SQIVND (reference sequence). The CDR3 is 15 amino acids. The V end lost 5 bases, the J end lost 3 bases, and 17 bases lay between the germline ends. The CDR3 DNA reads TGTGCCAGTAGTCAGGGGAGCCAACTAAACTACGAGCAGTACTTC. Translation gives CASSQGSQLNYEQYF.

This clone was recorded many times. In nucleotides, the CDR3 is TGTGCCAGCAGTGAAGCAGACTCCGGGTGGAACACTGAAGCTTTCTTT. Its protein is CASSEADSGWNTEAFF. The chain is built from TRBV6-1 and TRBJ1-1; no clear D. V was clipped by 0 bases and J by 1 base, with 12 bases between them. This CDR3 contains 16 residues. Germline CDR1 and CDR2: MNHNS and SASEGT.